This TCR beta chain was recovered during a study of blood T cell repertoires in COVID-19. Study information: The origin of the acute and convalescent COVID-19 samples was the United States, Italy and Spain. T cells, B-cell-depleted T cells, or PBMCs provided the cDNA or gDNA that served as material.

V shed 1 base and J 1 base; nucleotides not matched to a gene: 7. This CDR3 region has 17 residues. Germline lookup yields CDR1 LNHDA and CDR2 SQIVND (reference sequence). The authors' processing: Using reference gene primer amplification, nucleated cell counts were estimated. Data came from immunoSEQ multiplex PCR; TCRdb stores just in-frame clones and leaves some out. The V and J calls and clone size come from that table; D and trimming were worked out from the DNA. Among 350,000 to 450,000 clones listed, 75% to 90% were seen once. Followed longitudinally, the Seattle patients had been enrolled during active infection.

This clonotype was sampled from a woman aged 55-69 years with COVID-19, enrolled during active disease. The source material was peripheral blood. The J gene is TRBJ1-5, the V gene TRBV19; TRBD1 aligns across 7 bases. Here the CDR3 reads CASSIVLRDSSNQPQHF. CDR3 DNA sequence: TGTGCCAGTAGTATAGTCCTCCGGGACAGCAGCAATCAGCCCCAGCATTTT.